This T cell receptor beta chain was profiled in a study of read filtering for tumor transcriptome and immune sequencing. Background on the study: TCR-mapped reads were about 4.05 to 10.27 million with IR-seq versus about 75 to 1,400 with RNA-seq. Study results and limitations: IR-seq and RNA-seq agreed better without single-read clonotypes. IR-seq captured clonotypes deeper and more reliably than RNA-seq.

Sampling of bone marrow took place during active disease in every patient. Germline values: CDR1 KGHDR, CDR2 SFDVKD. The CDR3 length is 14 residues. V was shortened by 0 bases and J by 2 bases, with 4 bases between the two germline ends. This library used approximately 0.4 ug RNA and molecular barcoded adaptors spanning alpha/delta and beta/gamma chains. TCRdb ran MiXCR on the reads and lists one entry per CDR3 protein. The table shows nearly 60,000 distinct CDR3 sequences, with about 12% occurring only once. Ten or more counts support this clonotype. What it recognizes is unknown. This clonotype originated in a donor at least 40 years old with multiple myeloma. The sample taken for sequencing was a population of CD138-negative cells sorted from bone marrow. The V call is TRBV24-1, the J call TRBJ2-1; no clear D. CDR3 residues: CATSDLPPYNEQFF. Here the CDR3 DNA reads TGTGCCACCAGTGATTTGCCCCCCTACAATGAGCAGTTCTTC.